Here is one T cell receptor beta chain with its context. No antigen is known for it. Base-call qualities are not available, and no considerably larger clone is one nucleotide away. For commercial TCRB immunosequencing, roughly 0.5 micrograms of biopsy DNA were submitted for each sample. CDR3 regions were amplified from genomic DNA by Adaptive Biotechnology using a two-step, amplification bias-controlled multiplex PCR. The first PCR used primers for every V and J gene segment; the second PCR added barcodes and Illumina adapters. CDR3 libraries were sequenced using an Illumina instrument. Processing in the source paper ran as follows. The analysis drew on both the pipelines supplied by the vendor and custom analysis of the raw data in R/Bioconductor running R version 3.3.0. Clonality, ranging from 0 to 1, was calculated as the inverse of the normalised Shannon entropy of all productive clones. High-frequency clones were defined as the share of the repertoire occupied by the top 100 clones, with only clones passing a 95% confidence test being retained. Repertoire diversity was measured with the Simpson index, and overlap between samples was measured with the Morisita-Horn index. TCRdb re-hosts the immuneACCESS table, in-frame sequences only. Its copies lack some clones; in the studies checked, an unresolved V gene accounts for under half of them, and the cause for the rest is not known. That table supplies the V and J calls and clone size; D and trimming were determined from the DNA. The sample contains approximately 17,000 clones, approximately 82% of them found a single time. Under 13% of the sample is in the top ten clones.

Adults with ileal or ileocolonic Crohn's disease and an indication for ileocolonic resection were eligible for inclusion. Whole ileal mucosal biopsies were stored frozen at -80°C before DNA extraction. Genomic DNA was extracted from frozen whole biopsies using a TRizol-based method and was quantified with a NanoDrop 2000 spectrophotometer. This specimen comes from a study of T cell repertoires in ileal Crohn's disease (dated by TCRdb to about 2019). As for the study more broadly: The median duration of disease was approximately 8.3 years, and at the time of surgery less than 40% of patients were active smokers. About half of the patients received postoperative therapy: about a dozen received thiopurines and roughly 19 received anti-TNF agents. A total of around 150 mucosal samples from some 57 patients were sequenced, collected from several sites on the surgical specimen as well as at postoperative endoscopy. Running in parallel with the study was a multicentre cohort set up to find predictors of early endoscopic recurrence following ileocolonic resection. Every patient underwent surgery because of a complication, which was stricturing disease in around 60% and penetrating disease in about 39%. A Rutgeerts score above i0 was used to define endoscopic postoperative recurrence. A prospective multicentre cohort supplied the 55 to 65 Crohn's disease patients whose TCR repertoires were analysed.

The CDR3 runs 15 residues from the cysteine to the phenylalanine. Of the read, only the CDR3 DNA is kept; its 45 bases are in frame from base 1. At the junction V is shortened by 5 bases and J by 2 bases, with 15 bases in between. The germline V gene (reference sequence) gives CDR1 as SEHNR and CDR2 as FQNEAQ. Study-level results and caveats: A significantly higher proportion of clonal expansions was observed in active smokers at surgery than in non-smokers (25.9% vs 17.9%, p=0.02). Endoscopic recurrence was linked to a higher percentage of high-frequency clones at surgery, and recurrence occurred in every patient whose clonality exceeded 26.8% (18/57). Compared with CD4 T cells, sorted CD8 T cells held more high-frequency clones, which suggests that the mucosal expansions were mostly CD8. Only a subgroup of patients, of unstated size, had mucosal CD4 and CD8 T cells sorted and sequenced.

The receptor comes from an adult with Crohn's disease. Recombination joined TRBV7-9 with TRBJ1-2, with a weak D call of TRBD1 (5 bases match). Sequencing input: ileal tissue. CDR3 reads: CASSAGALGNYGYTF. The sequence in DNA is TGTGCCAGCAGCGCTGGGGCCTTAGGGAACTATGGCTACACCTTC.